This is a list of T cell receptor beta chains from one sample in a study of cytomegalovirus exposure and HLA in healthy donors. The protocol was immunoSEQ multiplex PCR, while the TCRdb copy is restricted to in-frame clones and leaves out a portion. This table holds roughly 160,000 clones, approximately 75% found once. Sequencing was performed on PBMCs. The source of these receptors is a man aged 45 to 65 in good health and CMV-seropositive. Each CDR3 is given with its conserved first and last residue. The D gene is left open where the match is weak. Expanded clones get a size class; other rows say once, few or many, or leave the size out.

d_call clone_size j_call v_call cdr3_aa cdr3_nt
NA NA TRBJ2-7 TRBV5-4 CASSYKGASSYEQYF TGTGCCAGCAGCTATAAGGGAGCTAGTTCCTACGAGCAGTACTTC
TRBD2 NA TRBJ2-2 TRBV15 CATSRDYLAGGNTGELFF TGTGCCACCAGCAGGGACTATCTAGCGGGTGGGAACACCGGGGAGCTGTTTTTT
NA NA TRBJ1-5 TRBV18 CASSQGTNQPQHF TGTGCCAGCTCACAGGGGACAAATCAGCCCCAGCATTTT
TRBD1 NA TRBJ2-7 TRBV7-8 CASSPLAGQGGYEQYF TGTGCCAGCAGCCCCCTCGCAGGACAGGGAGGTTACGAGCAGTACTTC
TRBD2 NA TRBJ2-1 TRBV5-6 CASSLGRLAGEDNEQFF TGTGCCAGCAGCTTGGGTCGTCTAGCGGGGGAGGACAATGAGCAGTTCTTC
NA once TRBJ2-5 TRBV10-3 CAISESPGETQYF TGTGCCATCAGTGAGTCGCCGGGGGAGACCCAGTACTTC
NA NA TRBJ1-4 TRBV5-1 CASSPTGQHEKLFF TGCGCCAGCAGCCCGACAGGACAGCATGAAAAACTGTTTTTT
NA NA TRBJ1-3 TRBV30 CAWSGGLSSGNTIYF TGTGCCTGGAGTGGAGGTCTGAGCTCTGGAAACACCATATATTTT
NA NA TRBJ1-6 TRBV4-3 CASSTRGGNSYNSPLHF TGCGCCAGCAGCACGCGGGGGGGGAACTCCTATAATTCACCCCTCCACTTT
NA NA TRBJ2-1 TRBV7-8 CASSRSPFTSSYNEQFF TGTGCCAGCAGCCGCTCCCCCTTTACGAGCTCCTACAATGAGCAGTTCTTC
TRBD2 NA TRBJ2-7 TRBV4-3 CASSQDAAGGQEQYF TGCGCCAGCAGCCAAGATGCAGCGGGGGGGCAAGAGCAGTACTTC
TRBD2 NA TRBJ2-1 TRBV5-4 CASSLNSGGIREQFF TGTGCCAGCAGCCTGAATAGCGGGGGGATTCGTGAGCAGTTCTTC
NA NA TRBJ2-7 TRBV19 CASNRAPSYEQYF TGTGCCAGTAACAGGGCCCCCTCCTACGAGCAGTACTTC
TRBD1 NA TRBJ1-1 TRBV7-9 CASSWGQGGTEAFF TGTGCCAGCAGCTGGGGACAGGGGGGCACTGAAGCTTTCTTT
NA NA TRBJ2-5 TRBV7-7 CASSEGQQETQYF TGTGCCAGCAGCGAAGGACAGCAAGAGACCCAGTACTTC
NA once TRBJ2-7 TRBV20-1 CSARRSYEQYF TGCAGTGCTAGGAGGTCCTACGAGCAGTACTTC
TRBD2 NA TRBJ2-5 TRBV6-4 CASSDSSGGYQETQYF TGTGCCAGCAGTGACTCCAGCGGGGGTTACCAAGAGACCCAGTACTTC
TRBD1 once TRBJ1-3 TRBV27 CASSRGRGNTIYF TGTGCCAGCAGCAGGGGGCGTGGAAACACCATATATTTT
NA NA TRBJ1-6 TRBV10-2 CASSSRESTMNSPLHF TGCGCCAGCAGCTCTCGGGAGTCCACAATGAATTCACCCCTCCACTTT
NA NA TRBJ1-6 TRBV2 CASREGLGNSPLHF TGTGCCAGCAGGGAAGGACTCGGAAATTCACCCCTCCACTTT
TRBD1 once TRBJ1-4 TRBV7-9 CASSTAAGTGMGYEKLFF TGTGCCAGCAGCACTGCCGCCGGGACAGGGATGGGTTATGAAAAACTGTTTTTT
TRBD1 NA TRBJ2-5 TRBV5-1 CASSSGTGEETQYF TGCGCCAGCAGCTCCGGGACAGGGGAAGAGACCCAGTACTTC
NA few TRBJ2-2 TRBV7-2 CASRRGLGANTGELFF TGTGCCAGCAGACGGGGACTGGGGGCGAACACCGGGGAGCTGTTTTTT
TRBD1 NA TRBJ2-7 TRBV29-1 CSVSRQGGYEQYF TGCAGCGTTTCCCGACAGGGGGGTTACGAGCAGTACTTC
NA few TRBJ2-5 TRBV13 CASSLGPGKETQYF TGTGCCAGCAGCTTAGGGCCAGGGAAAGAGACCCAGTACTTC
TRBD1 NA TRBJ1-6 TRBV5-5 CASSPGTGIRSYNSPLHF TGTGCCAGCAGCCCTGGGACAGGTATTCGGTCCTATAATTCACCCCTCCACTTT
TRBD1 NA TRBJ2-2 TRBV4-3 CASSQGTANTGELFF TGCGCCAGCAGCCAGGGGACAGCGAACACCGGGGAGCTGTTTTTT
TRBD2 NA TRBJ2-3 TRBV7-3 CASSRAGGVPDTQYF TGTGCCAGCAGCCGCGCGGGGGGCGTCCCAGATACGCAGTATTTT
NA NA TRBJ1-6 TRBV12-2 CASRPFKQGPYNSPLHF TGTGCAAGTCGCCCATTTAAACAGGGTCCCTATAATTCACCCCTCCACTTT
TRBD1 NA TRBJ2-2 TRBV10-2 CASSGGTGNTGELFF TGCGCCAGCAGTGGAGGGACAGGGAACACCGGGGAGCTGTTTTTT
NA NA TRBJ1-1 TRBV6-6 CASSLTGTEAFF TGTGCCAGCAGTTTAACAGGGACTGAAGCTTTCTTT
TRBD2 NA TRBJ2-1 TRBV10-3 CAIRGGGPGTSFNEQFF TGTGCCATCAGGGGAGGGGGACCCGGGACTAGCTTCAATGAGCAGTTCTTC
TRBD1 once TRBJ1-2 TRBV30 CAWETGGYGYTF TGTGCCTGGGAGACAGGGGGGTATGGCTACACCTTC
TRBD1 NA TRBJ1-5 TRBV19 CASSKGTARNQPQHF TGTGCCAGTAGTAAAGGGACAGCCCGCAATCAGCCCCAGCATTTT
TRBD2 NA TRBJ2-5 TRBV28 CASRGRRERSGGPQETQYF TGTGCCAGCAGGGGGCGGCGTGAGAGAAGCGGGGGGCCTCAAGAGACCCAGTACTTC
TRBD2 NA TRBJ2-7 TRBV2 CASRPFSGGHDEQYF TGTGCCAGCCGGCCGTTTAGCGGGGGTCACGACGAGCAGTACTTC
TRBD1 once TRBJ1-1 TRBV4-1 CASSQNRGGMNTEAFF TGCGCCAGCAGCCAGAACAGGGGCGGGATGAACACTGAAGCTTTCTTT
NA NA TRBJ1-1 TRBV5-1 CASSSQVPGNTEAFF TGCGCCAGCAGCTCACAGGTGCCGGGGAACACTGAAGCTTTCTTT
NA NA TRBJ1-5 TRBV27 CASSSIRNQPQHF TGTGCCAGCAGTTCCATTCGCAATCAGCCCCAGCATTTT
NA NA TRBJ1-6 TRBV6-1 CASSDRGTDGSPLHF TGTGCCAGCAGTGACCGCGGGACCGATGGTTCACCCCTCCACTTT
NA NA TRBJ1-2 TRBV28 CASSSVGRGTSNYGYTF TGTGCCAGCAGTTCAGTGGGGCGCGGGACCTCTAACTATGGCTACACCTTC
NA NA TRBJ1-3 TRBV5-1 CASSPQINSGNTIYF TGCGCCAGCAGCCCACAAATCAACTCTGGAAACACCATATATTTT
NA NA TRBJ1-1 TRBV5-1 CASSPRGTNTEAFF TGCGCCAGCAGCCCTCGTGGGACAAACACTGAAGCTTTCTTT
TRBD1 NA TRBJ2-7 TRBV4-1 CASSRSGTGVEQYF TGCGCCAGCAGCCGGTCCGGGACAGGGGTCGAGCAGTACTTC
TRBD2 few TRBJ2-5 TRBV5-4 CASSTSGGAGETQYF TGTGCCAGCAGTACTAGCGGGGGGGCGGGAGAGACCCAGTACTTC
TRBD1 NA TRBJ2-1 TRBV4-3 CASSPRTGVWEQFF TGCGCCAGCAGCCCCCGGACAGGCGTTTGGGAGCAGTTCTTC
TRBD1 once TRBJ1-2 TRBV7-9 CASSLEGTDDYGYTF TGTGCCAGCAGCTTAGAGGGGACAGACGATTATGGCTACACCTTC
NA NA TRBJ2-5 TRBV2 CASIRGTRETQYF TGTGCCAGCATTAGGGGAACGAGAGAGACCCAGTACTTC
NA few TRBJ2-7 TRBV18 CASSPTVSYEQYF TGTGCCAGCTCACCGACAGTTTCCTACGAGCAGTACTTC
TRBD2 NA TRBJ2-5 TRBV29-1 CSVIWGGTWTQYF TGCAGCGTTATATGGGGGGGGACGTGGACCCAGTACTTC
TRBD1 few TRBJ2-6 TRBV19 CASSPDRAGANVLTF TGTGCCAGTAGCCCTGACAGGGCTGGGGCCAACGTCCTGACTTTC
TRBD1 NA TRBJ1-4 TRBV7-9 CASSALDRGNEKLFF TGTGCCAGCAGCGCCTTGGACAGGGGGAATGAAAAACTGTTTTTT
TRBD1 NA TRBJ2-5 TRBV6-5 CASKMGQGAETQYF TGTGCCAGCAAGATGGGACAGGGGGCTGAGACCCAGTACTTC
TRBD1 once TRBJ1-6 TRBV5-1 CASSLLPTGTGVSPLHF TGCGCCAGCAGCTTGTTGCCTACCGGGACAGGGGTCTCACCCCTCCACTTT
NA once TRBJ1-1 TRBV29-1 CSVYGGFTEAFF TGCAGCGTCTACGGGGGGTTTACTGAAGCTTTCTTT
TRBD1 NA TRBJ2-5 TRBV28 CASSLLVELYGVGGLETQYF TGTGCCAGCAGTTTACTAGTGGAGCTTTACGGGGTAGGGGGCTTGGAGACCCAGTACTTC
TRBD2 NA TRBJ2-1 TRBV5-6 CASRVNSGGESYNEQFF TGTGCCAGCAGAGTTAATAGCGGGGGCGAGTCGTACAATGAGCAGTTCTTC
NA NA TRBJ1-1 TRBV10-3 CAISAKGDYWEGAAEAFF TGTGCCATCAGTGCCAAAGGAGACTATTGGGAGGGTGCAGCGGAAGCTTTCTTT
NA NA TRBJ1-4 TRBV14 CASSQLQMSNEKLFF TGTGCCAGCAGCCAACTCCAGATGTCTAATGAAAAACTGTTTTTT
NA once TRBJ1-1 TRBV7-8 CASSLGWPFATAGTEAFF TGTGCCAGCAGCTTAGGTTGGCCCTTTGCTACCGCGGGAACTGAAGCTTTCTTT